The rows below give T cell receptor beta chains drawn from one sample of a study of shared clonotypes between healthy human individuals. The method was immunoSEQ multiplex PCR; TCRdb's version includes in-frame clones alone and lacks a portion of them. The sample carries about 960,000 clones, 76% recorded once. Sequencing was carried out using memory CD4+ T cells sorted from blood. These receptors came from a man between 18 and 29 years old in good health. CDR3s include the opening cysteine and the closing phenylalanine or tryptophan. The order of the fields is CDR3 length, J gene, V gene, clone size, D gene, CDR3 protein, CDR3 DNA. The D gene is left open where the match is weak. Only some rows state a clone size, as once, few, many or a class for expanded clones.

len: 13
j_gene: TRBJ1-2
v_gene: TRBV4-1
abundance: -
d_gene: -
CDR3aa: CASSQPDMGGYTF
CDR3nt: TGCGCCAGCAGCCAACCCGACATGGGTGGCTACACCTTC

len: 15
j_gene: TRBJ2-5
v_gene: TRBV5-1
abundance: -
d_gene: -
CDR3aa: CASSWGQGRKETQYF
CDR3nt: TGCGCCAGCAGCTGGGGCCAGGGACGGAAAGAGACCCAGTACTTC

len: 13
j_gene: TRBJ2-7
v_gene: TRBV7-9
abundance: -
d_gene: TRBD1
CDR3aa: CASSPRTGYEQYF
CDR3nt: TGTGCCAGCAGCCCTCGGACAGGCTACGAGCAGTACTTC

len: 16
j_gene: TRBJ2-7
v_gene: TRBV5-3
abundance: -
d_gene: -
CDR3aa: CARSCQHPPQGYEQYF
CDR3nt: TGTGCCAGAAGCTGCCAGCACCCGCCCCAAGGGTACGAGCAGTACTTC

len: 17
j_gene: TRBJ2-2
v_gene: TRBV16
abundance: -
d_gene: -
CDR3aa: CASSPRLGTENTGELFF
CDR3nt: TGTGCCAGCAGCCCTCGGTTGGGTACCGAGAACACCGGGGAGCTGTTTTTT

len: 18
j_gene: TRBJ1-4
v_gene: TRBV18
abundance: -
d_gene: -
CDR3aa: CASSPQAQRVGSGEKLFF
CDR3nt: TGTGCCAGCTCACCACAGGCCCAGAGGGTTGGGAGTGGTGAAAAACTGTTTTTT

len: 14
j_gene: TRBJ1-2
v_gene: TRBV2
abundance: few
d_gene: TRBD1
CDR3aa: CASRRARTGEGYTF
CDR3nt: TGTGCCAGCAGGAGAGCCCGGACAGGGGAGGGCTACACCTTC

len: 13
j_gene: TRBJ2-1
v_gene: TRBV30
abundance: -
d_gene: -
CDR3aa: CAWTRFGYNEQFF
CDR3nt: TGTGCCTGGACCCGCTTCGGGTACAATGAGCAGTTCTTC

len: 15
j_gene: TRBJ2-5
v_gene: TRBV9
abundance: -
d_gene: TRBD2
CDR3aa: CASSAQTSAQETQYF
CDR3nt: TGTGCCAGCAGCGCTCAGACTAGCGCTCAAGAGACCCAGTACTTC

len: 14
j_gene: TRBJ1-5
v_gene: TRBV6-4
abundance: many
d_gene: -
CDR3aa: CASSTGPNNQPQHF
CDR3nt: TGTGCCAGCAGCACCGGACCCAATAATCAGCCCCAGCATTTT

len: 12
j_gene: TRBJ2-4
v_gene: TRBV30
abundance: -
d_gene: -
CDR3aa: CAFRAPKNIQYF
CDR3nt: TGTGCCTTCAGGGCTCCCAAAAACATTCAGTACTTC

len: 15
j_gene: TRBJ2-7
v_gene: TRBV30
abundance: -
d_gene: -
CDR3aa: CAWSSFASSSYEQYF
CDR3nt: TGTGCCTGGTCCTCTTTCGCCTCGAGCTCCTACGAGCAGTACTTC

len: 14
j_gene: TRBJ2-7
v_gene: TRBV6-5
abundance: -
d_gene: -
CDR3aa: CASSYSSARHEQYF
CDR3nt: TGTGCCAGCAGTTACTCAAGTGCCCGTCACGAGCAGTACTTC

len: 13
j_gene: TRBJ1-2
v_gene: TRBV6-1
abundance: -
d_gene: -
CDR3aa: CASDIGLNYGYTF
CDR3nt: TGTGCCAGTGACATTGGTTTGAACTATGGCTACACCTTC

len: 13
j_gene: TRBJ1-2
v_gene: TRBV6-5
abundance: -
d_gene: -
CDR3aa: CASSYRRGGGYTF
CDR3nt: TGTGCCAGCAGTTATCGCAGGGGCGGTGGCTACACCTTC

len: 14
j_gene: TRBJ1-2
v_gene: TRBV7-8
abundance: -
d_gene: -
CDR3aa: CASSQGNKAYGYTF
CDR3nt: TGTGCCAGCAGCCAGGGAAATAAAGCCTATGGCTACACCTTC